The 3 T cell receptor beta chains below were found in one sample sequenced in a study of T cells in Graves' hyperthyroidism and ophthalmopathy. RNA transcripts provided the source from which TCR beta CDR3 regions were amplified. The HTBI primer set was used in a first-round RT-PCR of the TCR CDR3. From the multiplex PCR reads, TCRdb called clonotypes with MiXCR, one entry per CDR3 protein. The sample includes approximately 520,000 distinct CDR3 sequences, under 25% of them seen just once. The sample comprised blood. Every receptor here comes from a man younger than 35 with Graves' hyperthyroidism.

This clonotype was found many times. V and J are TRBV6-1 and TRBJ1-5, with D hard to call. The V gene's germline CDR1 is MNHNS and CDR2 SASEGT. Trimming cost V 1 base and J 4 bases, with 14 bases left between them. This CDR3 has 16 amino acids. The DNA for the CDR3 is TGTGCCAGCAGTGAAGGGTGGCAACGTCTAAATCAGCCCCAGCATTTT. Amino acid sequence: CASSEGWQRLNQPQHF.

This clonotype was counted between two and nine times. This chain links TRBV7-3 with TRBJ2-2; D possibly matches TRBD1 or TRBD2 (5 bases each). Germline V gene sequence: CDR1 SGHTA, CDR2 FQGTGA. The CDR3 is 16 amino acids. V lost 9 bases and J lost 5, with 22 bases in between. This chain's CDR3 is CASSSRGPRTTGELFF. As DNA, the CDR3 is TGTGCCAGTAGTTCCCGGGGACCGAGGACTACCGGGGAGCTGTTTTTT. The full variable domain, completed using reference TRBV7-3 and TRBJ2-2, is GAGVSQTPSNKVTEKGKYVELRCDPISGHTALYWYRQSLGQGPEFLIYFQGTGAADDSGLPNDRFFAVRPEGSVSTLKIQRTERGDSAVYLCASSSRGPRTTGELFFGEGSRLTVL.

This clonotype was picked up many times. CDR3 sequence reads: CASSPDGLYGYTF. CDR3 DNA sequence: TGTGCCAGCAGCCCAGACGGACTCTATGGCTACACCTTC. The genes are TRBV14 and TRBJ1-2; D call uncertain. Trimming left V 4 bases short and J 4 bases short, with 10 bases between. The CDR3 is made up of 13 amino acids. CDR1 is SGHDN, CDR2 FVKESK, per germline.